The next 14 T cell receptor beta chains were all read from a single sample in a study of T cells in Graves' hyperthyroidism and ophthalmopathy. RNA transcripts served as the template for amplifying TCR beta CDR3 regions. First-round RT-PCR with HTBI primers amplified the TCR CDR3 region. TCRdb used MiXCR to reprocess the multiplex PCR reads, holding one entry per CDR3 protein. The sample shows hundreds of thousands of distinct CDR3 sequences, more than 45% of them seen only once. Sequenced material: peripheral blood or thyroid tissue (not recorded which). The receptors were gathered from a woman aged 18-29 years with Graves' hyperthyroidism.

This clonotype appeared many times. This chain links TRBV20-1 with TRBJ2-7; possibly TRBD1 for D (5 bases). The V end was cut by 2 bases, the J end by 3 bases, with 8 bases between. The germline V gene encodes CDR1 DFQATT and CDR2 SNEGSKA (reference sequence). The CDR3 covers 12 residues. This CDR3 is CSARKGNYEQYF. DNA for the CDR3: TGCAGTGCTAGAAAGGGGAACTACGAGCAGTACTTC.

This chain uses TRBV29-1 with TRBJ1-6; 7 bases map to TRBD1. CDR3 length equals 11 residues. V gave up 8 bases and J gave up 6 bases; unmatched junction bases: 1. CDR1 and CDR2 from the germline V gene are SQVTM and ANQGSEA. CDR3 protein: CSWDSNSPLHF. CDR3 in DNA: TGCAGCTGGGACAGTAATTCACCCCTCCACTTT.

There are a few counts of this clonotype. At one of its ends the junction is not consistent with the germline gene, which may arise from a read error. The rearrangement joins TRBV10-3 to TRBJ1-4; the D is unclear. This CDR3 comprises 16 residues. The germline V gene has CDR1 ENHRY and CDR2 SYGVKD. The CDR3 DNA reads TGTGCCAGCAGTTACGGTTCCAGGACGGCTGGTGAAAAACTGTTTTTT. Translation: CASSYGSRTAGEKLFF.

This clonotype was counted a few times. One end of the junction is discordant with germline, which a read error may explain. J is TRBJ1-5 and V is TRBV29-1, with 10 bases identical to TRBD1. Per germline, CDR1 SQVTM and CDR2 ANQGSEA. The CDR3 has 8 residues. The CDR3 protein is CSVRTGGF. In nucleotides, the CDR3 is TGCAGCGTCAGGACAGGGGGTTTT.

This clonotype appeared a single time. The chain couples TRBV7-2 to TRBJ2-7, with 8 bases aligning to TRBD2. Losses at the gene ends were 1 base for V and 7 bases for J; bases not matched to a gene: 9. Germline CDR1 reads SGHTA; CDR2 reads FQGNSA. This CDR3 is built from 15 residues. In DNA form, the CDR3 reads TGTGCCAGCAGCTTAGACACTAGCGGCTACAATGAGCAGTACTTC. It is translated as CASSLDTSGYNEQYF.

This chain connects TRBV7-9 to TRBJ1-2, with D tentatively TRBD1 (5 bases). Germline lookup yields CDR1 SEHNR and CDR2 FQNEAQ (reference sequence). Trimming took 3 bases from V and 3 from J, leaving 17 bases between them. The CDR3 extends over 16 amino acids. CDR3 sequence: CASSLAGGRGHYGYTF. The CDR3 DNA is TGTGCCAGCAGCTTGGCCGGTGGTAGGGGCCACTATGGCTACACCTTC.

This clonotype was detected many times. The genes are TRBV10-1 and TRBJ2-2; 8 nucleotides match TRBD2. In germline, CDR1 is WNHNN, CDR2 SYGVQD (reference sequence). V was clipped by 3 bases and J by 0 bases; unmatched bases: 3. The CDR3 sequence is 16 residues long. The CDR3 protein is CASSDSGSANTGELFF. The CDR3 region has the DNA TGCGCCAGCAGTGACAGCGGGAGCGCGAACACCGGGGAGCTGTTTTTT.

On this clonotype itself: A much bigger clone sits one base away, suggesting this may be a read error. This chain joins TRBV9 and TRBJ1-1, with D uncertain. Germline V gene lookup returns CDR1 SGDLS and CDR2 YYNGEE. The CDR3 is 12 residues long. Trimming cost V 4 bases and J 7 bases, with 11 bases left between them. In DNA, the CDR3 is TGTGCCAGCAGCCCCCTAGGATTTGAAGCTTTCTTT. Translating gives CASSPLGFEAFF.

This clonotype was counted many times. This chain uses TRBV2 with TRBJ1-5, with D possibly being TRBD1 (6 bases). The germline CDR1 and CDR2 sequences are SNHLY and FYNNEI. This CDR3 contains 16 residues. V lost 6 bases to trimming and J lost 5 bases, with 20 bases between them. CDR3 nucleotides: TGTGCCAGCAGCAAAGGGACATCGGAGATGGATCAGCCCCAGCATTTT. This encodes CASSKGTSEMDQPQHF.

This sequence joins TRBV2 and TRBJ2-7; 9 bases are a match to TRBD1. The CDR3 has 14 amino acids. Germline assignment: CDR1 SNHLY and CDR2 FYNNEI. V gave up 7 bases and J gave up 4 bases; unmatched junction bases: 8. The CDR3 reads CASTQGQGSYEQYF. For the CDR3, the DNA is TGTGCCAGCACCCAGGGACAGGGATCATACGAGCAGTACTTC. The full variable domain, its missing parts supplied by reference TRBV2 and TRBJ2-7, is EPEVTQTPSHQVTQMGQEVILRCVPISNHLYFYWYRQILGQKVEFLVSFYNNEISEKSEIFDDQFSVERPDGSNFTLKIRSTKLEDSAMYFCASTQGQGSYEQYFGPGTRLTVT.

Turning to this clonotype: It may be a read error: a sequence one base away is much more abundant. The rearrangement joins TRBV10-3 to TRBJ1-1, with D possibly matching TRBD1 (5 bases). The germline CDR1 and CDR2 sequences are ENHRY and SYGVKD. This CDR3 has 15 amino acids. This CDR3 reads CASSERGTVNTEAFF. CDR3 sequence (DNA): TGTGCCAGCAGTGAACGCGGGACGGTGAACACTGAAGCTTTCTTT.

This clonotype came up once. The CDR3 DNA is TGTGCCAGCAGCGACAGGGGGCGTACCGGGGAGCTGTTTTTT. Translating gives CASSDRGRTGELFF. The chain carries TRBV9 and TRBJ2-2, with 9 bases fitting TRBD1. The V segment lost 3 bases and the J segment 5 bases; nucleotides outside the gene matches: 2. Per the germline V gene, CDR1 is SGDLS and CDR2 is YYNGEE. This CDR3 spans 14 amino acids.

The chain couples TRBV25-1 to TRBJ1-2; 8 nucleotides agree with TRBD1. V shed 4 bases, J shed 7 bases, and the junction held 8 bases outside the gene matches. Germline loops: CDR1 MGHDK, CDR2 SYGVNS. This CDR3 contains 14 residues. DNA of the CDR3: TGTGCCAGCAGTGCACCGACAGGGGAAGGTGGCTACACCTTC. It codes for CASSAPTGEGGYTF.

This clonotype was seen more than once but under ten times. This rearrangement joins TRBV2 to TRBJ1-4; 10 bases are shared with TRBD1. V lost 6 bases, J lost 8 bases, and 9 bases stayed unmatched. From germline, CDR1 is SNHLY and CDR2 FYNNEI. The CDR3 is made up of 15 amino acids. The CDR3 loop is CASRLTGTGVEKLFF. Here the CDR3 DNA reads TGTGCCAGCAGACTGACCGGGACAGGGGTGGAAAAACTGTTTTTT.